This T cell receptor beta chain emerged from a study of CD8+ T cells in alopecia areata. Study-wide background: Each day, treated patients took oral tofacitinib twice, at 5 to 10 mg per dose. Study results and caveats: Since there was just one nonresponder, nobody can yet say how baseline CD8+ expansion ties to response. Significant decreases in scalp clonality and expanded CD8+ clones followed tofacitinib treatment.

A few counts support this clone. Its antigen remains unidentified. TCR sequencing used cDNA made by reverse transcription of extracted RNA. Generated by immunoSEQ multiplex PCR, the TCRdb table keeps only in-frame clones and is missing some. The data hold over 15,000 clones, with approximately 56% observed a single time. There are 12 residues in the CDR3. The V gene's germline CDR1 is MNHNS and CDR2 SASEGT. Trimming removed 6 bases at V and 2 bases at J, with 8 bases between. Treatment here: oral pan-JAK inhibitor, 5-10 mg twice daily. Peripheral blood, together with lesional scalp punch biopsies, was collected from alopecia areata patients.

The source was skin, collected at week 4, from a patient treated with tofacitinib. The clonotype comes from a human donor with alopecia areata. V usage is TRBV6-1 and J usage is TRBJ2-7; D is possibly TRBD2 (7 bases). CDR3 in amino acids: CASRGGAYEQYF. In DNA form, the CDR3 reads TGTGCCAGCAGAGGGGGGGCCTACGAGCAGTACTTC.